This is a list of T cell receptor beta chains from one sample in a study of OX40 agonist ivuxolimab in advanced cancers. The data were produced by immunoSEQ multiplex PCR, yet TCRdb's version contains in-frame clones alone and is incomplete. The sample has about 58,000 clones; more than 75% are singletons. The specimen was CD4+ or CD8+ T cells sorted from blood, collected in a trial of the OX40 agonist ivuxolimab. The receptors were sampled from an adult with an advanced solid tumor such as melanoma, head and neck, liver or kidney cancer. CDR3s include the opening cysteine and the closing phenylalanine or tryptophan. The order of the fields is D gene, V gene, J gene, clone size, CDR3 DNA, CDR3 protein. A D gene is named only where the DNA matches it firmly. Clone size, where shown, is once, few, many, or a class for clones that have expanded.

-	TRBV5-4	TRBJ1-1	-	TGTGCCAGCAGCACCCCCGGCAGGGCGAACACTGAAGCTTTCTTT	CASSTPGRANTEAFF
-	TRBV2	TRBJ2-3	-	TGTGCCAGCAGCAGAGGGGGGATAGATACGCAGTATTTT	CASSRGGIDTQYF
-	TRBV2	TRBJ1-1	once	TGTGCCAGCGGGGTAGAAGGATGGAGGGGCACTGAAGCTTTCTTT	CASGVEGWRGTEAFF
-	TRBV5-1	TRBJ2-5	-	TGCGCCAGCAGCTTGCAGGGCGGGGAGACCCAGTACTTC	CASSLQGGETQYF
TRBD1	TRBV5-1	TRBJ1-1	-	TGCGCCAGCAGCTCAAGACAGGGGGCGAACACTGAAGCTTTCTTT	CASSSRQGANTEAFF
-	TRBV29-1	TRBJ2-5	-	TGCAGCGTTGTGGACCTGGGGGAGACCCAGTACTTC	CSVVDLGETQYF
-	TRBV27	TRBJ2-3	once	TGTGCCAGCAGTTTTGGTAGTGACACAGATACGCAGTATTTT	CASSFGSDTDTQYF
-	TRBV2	TRBJ2-7	-	TGTGCCAGCAGTCTCAGTAGGGGCTGGAGCGAGCAGTACTTC	CASSLSRGWSEQYF
-	TRBV19	TRBJ1-1	-	TGTGCCAGTAGTATTTACACAGAGAACACTGAAGCTTTCTTT	CASSIYTENTEAFF
-	TRBV6-5	TRBJ2-5	few	TGTGCCAGCAGTTACTCGATTACCTTGAAAGAGACCCAGTACTTC	CASSYSITLKETQYF
-	TRBV11-2	TRBJ2-7	few	TGTGCCAGCAGCCCATCCTACGAGCAGTACTTC	CASSPSYEQYF
-	TRBV15	TRBJ2-1	-	TGTGCCACCAGCAGAGGCCGCGTGAGTCAGGGGACCCCCTACAATGAGCAGTTCTTC	CATSRGRVSQGTPYNEQFF
TRBD1	TRBV7-9	TRBJ1-5	many	TGTGCCAGCACGACAGGGGGAAGCAATCAGCCCCAGCATTTT	CASTTGGSNQPQHF